Listed below are T cell receptor beta chains from one sample, sequenced in a study of blood T cells in healthy people across ages. A single record per CDR3 protein comes from TCRdb applying MiXCR to the 5' RACE reads. The sample yields roughly 800,000 distinct CDR3 sequences, 58% seen once. Sequences were obtained from blood. Receptor source: a man younger than 45 in good health. CDR3s include the opening cysteine and the closing phenylalanine or tryptophan. The D gene is left open where the match is weak. A row's size may be missing; if present it is once, few, many or a size class.

d_call	v_call	clone_size	j_call	cdr3_nt	cdr3_aa
-	TRBV3-1	-	TRBJ2-7	TGTGCCAGCAGCCAGACCTACGAGCGGTACTTC	CASSQTYERYF
-	TRBV28	-	TRBJ2-4	TGTGCCAGCAGCTACAAGACAGGCCTCCCGGGAGCCAAAAACATTCAGTACTTC	CASSYKTGLPGAKNIQYF
-	TRBV25-1	-	TRBJ2-1	TGTGCCAGCAGTGAATATGGCCGAATAGGCTACAATGAGCAGTTCTTC	CASSEYGRIGYNEQFF
TRBD2	TRBV20-1	-	TRBJ2-5	TGCAGTGCTAGACCAGCGGGGTGGGTAGAGACCCAGTACTTC	CSARPAGWVETQYF
-	TRBV4-1	-	TRBJ2-7	TGCGCCGGCAGCCTTGACGAGGTGGACTCCTACGAGCAGTACTTC	CAGSLDEVDSYEQYF
-	TRBV6-2/TRBV6-3	-	TRBJ2-3	TGTGCCAGCACCCTCGGACGGACCAGATACGGGCAGTATTTT	CASTLGRTRYGQYF
-	TRBV7-9	-	TRBJ2-5	TGTGCCAGCAGCTTAGCCACTACGTTCGGGGAGACCCAGTACTTC	CASSLATTFGETQYF
-	TRBV20-1	-	TRBJ2-7	TGCAGTGCTGGCCGGGACTTCTACGAGCAGTACTTC	CSAGRDFYEQYF
-	TRBV27	-	TRBJ1-2	TGTGCCAGCAGTTTGAGGGGCAGAGGTAATATCGATTATGGCTACACCTTC	CASSLRGRGNIDYGYTF
-	TRBV5-4	-	TRBJ1-5	TGTGCCAGCAGCTTGGCCGGGAGGGATCAGCCCCAGCATTTT	CASSLAGRDQPQHF
TRBD1	TRBV28	-	TRBJ2-7	TGTGCCAGCAGTGCTACAGGGGGCTCCTACGAGCAGTACTTC	CASSATGGSYEQYF
TRBD1	TRBV20-1	-	TRBJ1-4	TGCAGTGCTAGAGATGTTCTCAGGGGGAATGAAAAACTGTTTTTT	CSARDVLRGNEKLFF
TRBD1	TRBV12-3/TRBV12-4	-	TRBJ2-5	TGTGCCAGCAGCCCGGAGTTGACAGGGTCCGGGACCCAGTACTTC	CASSPELTGSGTQYF
TRBD1	TRBV5-1	-	TRBJ2-1	TGCGCCAGCAGCTCGGGGACAGTCTCCTACAATGAGCAGTTCTTC	CASSSGTVSYNEQFF
-	TRBV20-1	-	TRBJ1-2	TGCAGTGCCCCTCGTGACCCAAACTATGGCTACACCTTC	CSAPRDPNYGYTF
-	TRBV28	-	TRBJ2-1	TGTGCCAGCGGTTCCGTGGGGGCAGGGTACTACAATGAGCAGTTCTTC	CASGSVGAGYYNEQFF
-	TRBV6-5	-	TRBJ2-7	TGTGCCAGCATCGGGCTAGCTGAGGAGCAGTACTTC	CASIGLAEEQYF
-	TRBV5-1	-	TRBJ2-5	TGCGCCAGCAGCTTGAACCGTGGGGCAGCCCAAGAGACCCAGTACTTC	CASSLNRGAAQETQYF
TRBD1	TRBV6-1	-	TRBJ2-1	TGTGCCAGCAGTGAAGGTGGGGGACAGAGATACAATGAGCAGTTCTTC	CASSEGGGQRYNEQFF
TRBD2	TRBV9	-	TRBJ2-7	TGTGCCAGCAGCGTAGGTGGGGGTAGCGGGGCCGGCTACGAGCAGTACTTC	CASSVGGGSGAGYEQYF
-	TRBV6-2/TRBV6-3	-	TRBJ1-1	TGTGCCAGCAGTTACCTGGTACGGTATGGCACTGAAGCTTTCTTT	CASSYLVRYGTEAFF
-	TRBV6-5	-	TRBJ2-6	TGTGCCAGCACTACTCAATGGGCCAACGTCCTGACTTTC	CASTTQWANVLTF
TRBD1	TRBV4-2	-	TRBJ1-2	TGTGCCAGCAGCCAAGATCTAATCGGACAGGGGATCCCCTATGGCTACACCTTC	CASSQDLIGQGIPYGYTF
-	TRBV15	-	TRBJ2-7	TGTGCCACCAGCAACAGCCTCGAGCTCTACGAGCAGTACTTC	CATSNSLELYEQYF
-	TRBV6-1	-	TRBJ2-1	TGTGCCAGCAGTCCTGGAATTAGAGGGGGAGATGAGCAGTTCTTC	CASSPGIRGGDEQFF
TRBD1	TRBV12-3/TRBV12-4	-	TRBJ2-7	TGTGCCAGCGGACAGGAAGGGGGCTCCTACGAGCAGTACTTC	CASGQEGGSYEQYF
TRBD2	TRBV28	-	TRBJ2-3	TGTGCCAGCAGAAGTAGCGGGAGGGCAGATACGCAGTATTTT	CASRSSGRADTQYF
TRBD2	TRBV24-1	-	TRBJ2-3	TGTGCCACCAGTGACGGTGTGCGGGAGGAGACAGATACGCAGTATTTT	CATSDGVREETDTQYF
TRBD2	TRBV12-3/TRBV12-4	few	TRBJ2-3	TGTGCCAGCAGTTCCATGGGACTAGCGGCCTCCACAGATACGCAGTATTTT	CASSSMGLAASTDTQYF
-	TRBV27	-	TRBJ2-3	TGTGCCAGCAGTCCACGGGCTAGCGCCCACACAGATACGCAGTATTTT	CASSPRASAHTDTQYF
-	TRBV10-3	few	TRBJ2-7	TGTGCCACCTCAGGTACAGAACTGAGCTACGAGCAGTACTTC	CATSGTELSYEQYF
-	TRBV20-1	-	TRBJ2-1	TGCAGTGCTAGCACACAGGGAGAATGGGGGGAGCAGTTCTTC	CSASTQGEWGEQFF
-	TRBV28	-	TRBJ2-7	TGTGCCAGCAGTTTAAAGACTATCTACGAGCAGTACTTC	CASSLKTIYEQYF
TRBD1	TRBV5-1	-	TRBJ2-1	TGCGCCAGCAGCTTGGAGGGACAGTACAATGAGCAGTTCTTC	CASSLEGQYNEQFF
-	TRBV6-2/TRBV6-3	-	TRBJ1-1	TGTGCCGGGAGTCGACCAGGGTTTGGCGCTGAAGCTTTCTTT	CAGSRPGFGAEAFF
TRBD2	TRBV7-2	many	TRBJ2-7	TGTGCCAGCAGCTTAACGAGCGGGGGGTACGAGCAGTACTTC	CASSLTSGGYEQYF
-	TRBV29-1	few	TRBJ2-1	TGCATCGGCCAATGGGGTTATGAGCAGTTCTTC	CIGQWGYEQFF
-	TRBV27	-	TRBJ2-1	TGTGCCAGCAGTGGATATAGCGATGAGCAGTTCTTC	CASSGYSDEQFF
-	TRBV7-2	-	TRBJ1-2	TGTGCCAGCAGCTTATGGCCGGGGGCAGGCTATGGCTACACCTTC	CASSLWPGAGYGYTF
TRBD2	TRBV28	-	TRBJ2-5	TGTGCCAGCAGTGTTAGCGGGGGCGCGGAGACCCAGTACTTC	CASSVSGGAETQYF
TRBD1	TRBV29-1	-	TRBJ2-6	TGCAGCGTTGTTGGACAGGGAAATGAAGCGTCCAACGTCCTGACTTTC	CSVVGQGNEASNVLTF
-	TRBV7-2	few	TRBJ1-1	TGTGCCAGCAGCTTATCACCGGTGAACACTGAAGCTTTCTTT	CASSLSPVNTEAFF
-	TRBV5-1	-	TRBJ2-7	TGCGCCAGCAGCTTCTCCCCCGATCGTTCCTCCTACGAGCAGTACTTC	CASSFSPDRSSYEQYF
-	TRBV12-3/TRBV12-4	-	TRBJ1-1	TGTGCCAGCAGATTACGCAGGGAGATGAACACTGAAGCTTTCTTT	CASRLRREMNTEAFF
-	TRBV25-1	-	TRBJ2-7	TGTGCCAGCAGTGAAGTTGAGAGTGGGACCTACGAGCAGTACTTC	CASSEVESGTYEQYF
-	TRBV7-2	few	TRBJ2-5	TGTGCCAGCAGCTTAGTTACACACGCCGACCCCCCGCAGTACTTC	CASSLVTHADPPQYF
-	TRBV18	-	TRBJ2-7	TGTGCCAGCTCACCATCCGGATCGAGGAGCTCCTACGAGCAGTACTTC	CASSPSGSRSSYEQYF
-	TRBV29-1	-	TRBJ1-1	TGCAGCGTTCGCCCCACTGGGAACACTGAAGCTTTCTTT	CSVRPTGNTEAFF
TRBD1	TRBV4-3	-	TRBJ2-7	TGCGCCAGCAGCCAAGGATCAGGGGGAAGCTACGAGCAGTACTTC	CASSQGSGGSYEQYF
TRBD1	TRBV7-2	-	TRBJ2-5	TGTGCCAGCAGCCCTCCCCGGACAGGGGGAGCAGAGACCCAGTACTTC	CASSPPRTGGAETQYF
TRBD1	TRBV7-2	-	TRBJ2-7	TGTGCCAGCAGCTTAAACAGGGGCTACTACGAGCAGTACTTC	CASSLNRGYYEQYF
TRBD2	TRBV7-2	-	TRBJ2-3	TGTGCCAGCAGCGCTCCACTAGCGGGAGCCCCAGATACGCAGTATTTT	CASSAPLAGAPDTQYF
-	TRBV18	-	TRBJ2-7	TGTGCCAGCTCACCCGACAACTACGAGCAGTACTTC	CASSPDNYEQYF
TRBD2	TRBV15	few	TRBJ2-5	TGTGCCACCAGCAGAGATGGTGGCGGGAGAGAGACCCAGTACTTC	CATSRDGGGRETQYF
TRBD2	TRBV7-9	few	TRBJ2-1	TGTGCCAGCAGCTTAGCTCTTACCCTATTTCGGGGGGTTAATGAGCAGTTCTTC	CASSLALTLFRGVNEQFF